The T cell receptor beta chain under discussion was sequenced for a study of graft-versus-host responses after intestinal transplantation. Study at large: In this cohort, recipients had multivisceral, liver-intestinal, or isolated intestinal transplants. Regarding the study as a whole: There was an association between peak levels of circulating GvH clones and early post-transplant HvG declines.

Some clones are missing from TCRdb's copy, which holds only in-frame ones; the method was immunoSEQ multiplex PCR. The data show some 40,000 clones, 87% seen once. A word on this clone: Its antigen is not known.

The CDR3 sequence is 14 residues long. Germline CDR1 and CDR2: MNHEY and SVGAGI. Unmatched junction bases numbered 9, after V lost 8 bases and J lost 5 bases. Intraepithelial and lamina propria lymphocytes were freed from processed graft tissue. The chain recombines TRBV6-5 with TRBJ1-1; 9 positions agree with TRBD1. The specimen comprised ileum tissue, sampled 200 to 210 days after intestinal transplant. The clonotype was recovered from a human patient who received an intestinal transplant, so some T cells may come from the graft donor. The CDR3 coding sequence is TGTGCCAGCCGGACAGGGGCGTTAAAGACTGAAGCTTTCTTT. Its translation is CASRTGALKTEAFF.